The entry below describes one T cell receptor (beta chain). Its antigen is currently unknown. These data are taken from a study of shared clonotypes between healthy human individuals. Across the whole study: For every donor, three CD4 naive, three CD4 memory, two CD8 naive and one CD8 memory plates were used.

J gave up 5 bases and V 3 bases, and 2 bases lay outside the gene matches. The CDR3 contains 14 residues. The germline CDR1 and CDR2 sequences are SGHDT and YYEEEE. Findings and caveats of the study: Sharing across four donors was highest in naive CD4 (roughly 5%) and lowest in memory CD8 (roughly 0.4%). Sample collection involved blood only; tissue repertoires are likely different.

The input for sorted-subset replicate PCRs was roughly 180 ng DNA, some 28,000 T cell genomes. Clones were sequenced by immunoSEQ multiplex PCR, and TCRdb holds only the in-frame ones, with some missing. The sample yields a few million clones, approximately 90% seen once. Material: naive CD4+ T cells sorted from blood. Subset described: CD45RA+ positively selected. The receptor was derived from a man aged 18 to 29 in good health. J is TRBJ2-1 and V is TRBV5-6, with 10 bases aligning to TRBD2. CDR3 nucleotides: TGTGCCAGCAGCTATACTAGCGGGAACAATGAGCAGTTCTTC. Amino acid sequence: CASSYTSGNNEQFF.